These T cell receptor beta chains were read from a single sample in a study of response to subunit inactivated influenza vaccine. TCRdb re-derived calls from the RT-PCR reads in MiXCR, one entry per CDR3 protein. The table has 450,000 to 500,000 distinct CDR3 sequences, 10% to 11% seen once; the top ten hold approximately 12%. The source was PBMCs from blood, collected roughly 45 days after vaccination. These receptors originate from a middle-aged man who received an inactivated influenza vaccine. The CDR3 runs from the conserved cysteine through the conserved F or W. Fields, in order: clone size, J gene, V gene, D gene, CDR3 protein, CDR3 DNA. The D gene is left open where the match is weak. Not all rows give a size; the values are once, few, many and, for expanded clones, a class.

>-|TRBJ2-5|TRBV28|-
CASSGGTETQYF
TGTGCCAGCAGTGGCGGGACTGAGACCCAGTACTTC
>-|TRBJ2-1|TRBV7-9|TRBD1
CASSLPRGQGAGDEQFF
TGTGCCAGCAGCTTGCCTAGAGGACAGGGGGCTGGGGATGAGCAGTTCTTC
>many|TRBJ2-2|TRBV12-3/TRBV12-4|-
CASSRIGTTGELFF
TGTGCCAGCAGTCGTATCGGGACCACCGGGGAGCTGTTTTTT
>many|TRBJ2-5|TRBV12-3/TRBV12-4|TRBD2
CASSNSGGAEKTQYF
TGTGCCAGCAGCAACAGCGGGGGGGCCGAAAAGACCCAGTACTTC
>many|TRBJ2-7|TRBV20-1|TRBD1
CSAYPGQSPEQYF
TGCAGTGCCTACCCGGGACAGTCCCCCGAGCAGTACTTC
>few|TRBJ1-1|TRBV6-1|-
CASNAGMNTEAFF
TGTGCCAGCAATGCTGGCATGAACACTGAAGCTTTCTTT
>few|TRBJ2-2|TRBV11-2|-
CATTRITNTGELFF
TGTGCCACCACAAGAATAACGAACACCGGGGAGCTGTTTTTT
>many|TRBJ2-3|TRBV7-9|-
CASSFWGDLTDTQYF
TGTGCCAGCAGCTTCTGGGGGGACCTCACAGATACGCAGTATTTT
>many|TRBJ2-7|TRBV5-6|TRBD1
CASSLRQGAYEQYF
TGTGCCAGCAGCCTCAGACAGGGGGCCTACGAGCAGTACTTC
>-|TRBJ2-7|TRBV2|-
CASSAVPSYEQYF
TGTGCCAGCAGTGCGGTTCCCTCCTACGAGCAGTACTTC
>many|TRBJ2-2|TRBV6-1|-
CASSEQGGELFF
TGTGCCAGCAGTGAACAGGGTGGGGAGCTGTTTTTT
>many|TRBJ1-5|TRBV5-1|-
CASSHGADSNQPQHF
TGCGCCAGCAGCCACGGAGCGGATAGCAATCAGCCCCAGCATTTT
>-|TRBJ2-7|TRBV16|-
CASSQFSSYEQYF
TGTGCCAGCAGCCAATTCTCGAGCTACGAGCAGTACTTC
>few|TRBJ2-4|TRBV18|-
CASSPQRENIQYF
TGTGCCAGCTCACCGCAGAGAGAAAACATTCAGTACTTC
>few|TRBJ2-2|TRBV21-1|-
CASSKRRTENTGELFF
TGTGCCAGCAGCAAAAGGCGGACGGAGAACACCGGGGAGTTGTTTTTT
>few|TRBJ2-1|TRBV7-2|TRBD2
CASSLVAGGPNNEQFF
TGTGCCAGCAGCTTAGTGGCGGGGGGCCCAAACAATGAGCAGTTCTTC
>-|TRBJ2-2|TRBV3-1|-
CASSQPFLGNTGELFF
TGTGCCAGCAGCCAACCCTTTTTAGGCAACACCGGGGAGCTGTTTTTT
>few|TRBJ2-1|TRBV27|-
CASSLYSGRRYNEQFF
TGTGCCAGCAGTCTGTACTCGGGACGGAGATACAATGAGCAGTTCTTC
>many|TRBJ2-5|TRBV29-1|-
CSTNGGGVRETQYF
TGCAGCACCAACGGAGGAGGGGTGCGGGAGACCCAGTACTTC
>many|TRBJ2-7|TRBV7-8|-
CASSLGFDTYEQYF
TGTGCCAGCAGCTTAGGTTTCGACACCTACGAGCAGTACTTC
>few|TRBJ2-5|TRBV5-1|-
CASSLGARPGQETQYF
TGCGCCAGCAGCTTGGGCGCCCGTCCCGGCCAAGAGACCCAGTACTTC
>few|TRBJ1-4|TRBV7-9|TRBD1
CASSRGGAGEKLFF
TGTGCCAGCAGCCGAGGGGGCGCTGGTGAAAAACTGTTTTTT
>many|TRBJ2-7|TRBV11-2|-
CASSLGSGSGTYEQYF
TGTGCCAGCAGCCTCGGTTCGGGTTCAGGCACCTACGAGCAGTACTTC
>-|TRBJ1-1|TRBV15|-
CATSSFFRYTEAFF
TGTGCCACCAGCAGTTTTTTCAGGTACACTGAAGCTTTCTTT
>many|TRBJ2-7|TRBV3-1|TRBD2
CASSQRLAGGEQYF
TGTGCCAGCAGCCAACGCTTAGCGGGAGGCGAGCAGTACTTC
>many|TRBJ2-5|TRBV29-1|-
CSVEGLGTIEETQYF
TGCAGCGTTGAAGGGCTCGGGACAATAGAAGAGACCCAGTACTTC
>few|TRBJ2-2|TRBV12-3/TRBV12-4|-
CASSQGVGGGTAGELFF
TGTGCCAGCAGCCAGGGGGTTGGGGGGGGAACGGCCGGGGAGCTGTTTTTT
>many|TRBJ1-4|TRBV12-3/TRBV12-4|-
CASSLGEEKLFF
TGTGCCAGCAGTTTAGGGGAGGAAAAACTGTTTTTT
>few|TRBJ2-3|TRBV12-3/TRBV12-4|-
CASSLRLTDTQYF
TGTGCCAGCAGTTTACGACTGACAGATACGCAGTATTTT
>many|TRBJ2-7|TRBV29-1|-
CSVENRGGEQYF
TGCAGCGTTGAGAACAGGGGGGGCGAGCAGTACTTC
>few|TRBJ1-2|TRBV5-1|-
CASSGSQANYGYTF
TGCGCCAGCAGCGGATCACAGGCTAACTATGGCTACACCTTC
>-|TRBJ2-3|TRBV5-1|TRBD2
CASSLRFRGGSTDTQYF
TGCGCCAGCAGCTTGCGTTTCCGGGGGGGTAGCACAGATACGCAGTATTTT
>-|TRBJ2-1|TRBV11-1|TRBD2
CASSPHRRTSGSSYNEQFF
TGTGCCAGCAGCCCGCACCGCAGGACTAGCGGGAGCTCCTACAATGAGCAGTTCTTC
>-|TRBJ2-7|TRBV27|TRBD1
CASRTRGQGYEQYF
TGTGCCAGCAGAACTCGAGGACAGGGTTACGAGCAGTACTTC
>few|TRBJ2-1|TRBV12-3/TRBV12-4|-
CASSLEASSLAEQFF
TGTGCCAGCAGTTTAGAGGCCTCCTCCCTTGCGGAGCAGTTCTTC
>-|TRBJ2-1|TRBV29-1|TRBD2
CSVLGTSGKQFF
TGCAGCGTTCTGGGGACTAGCGGGAAGCAGTTCTTC
>few|TRBJ2-4|TRBV5-5|-
CASSGWPERAKNIQYF
TGTGCCAGCAGCGGTTGGCCAGAACGAGCCAAAAACATTCAGTACTTC
>-|TRBJ1-2|TRBV20-1|-
CTVRENYGYTF
TGCACGGTCAGAGAGAACTATGGCTACACCTTC
>-|TRBJ1-1|TRBV30|-
CAWSVPGQRTEAFF
TGTGCCTGGAGTGTACCAGGTCAAAGAACTGAAGCTTTCTTT
>many|TRBJ1-1|TRBV5-1|TRBD1
CASSFGQGPNTEAFF
TGCGCCAGCAGCTTCGGACAGGGACCGAACACTGAAGCTTTCTTT
>many|TRBJ2-7|TRBV7-2|TRBD1
CASSLQGDYEQYF
TGTGCCAGCAGCTTACAGGGGGACTACGAGCAGTACTTC